The clone carrying this T cell receptor (beta chain) was seen repeatedly, ten times or more. Its specificity is unknown. This record comes from a study of regulatory T cells in long-lasting Graves disease. Arm-PCR of CDR3 regions and iRepertoire HTBI primers were used to build TCR beta libraries. TCRdb redid the calling of the multiplex PCR reads with MiXCR, one entry per CDR3 protein. Counted here are approximately 400,000 distinct CDR3 sequences, approximately 10% occurring once; the ten biggest clones make up 18%. The CDR3 totals 12 residues. Germline V gives CDR1 SGHAT, CDR2 FQNNGV. Time point in this sample: newly diagnosed GD, antithyroid drugs for less than 3 months. PBMCs provided the RNA from which the TCR library was made. General study results and limits: Small numbers of samples may have cut accuracy. Persistent disease preferred TRBV28, TRBJ1-2 and TRBJ2-5; new disease, TRBV20-1 and TRBJ2-1.

This sample was shared with a second study, whose subject was T cells in Graves' hyperthyroidism and ophthalmopathy.

J is TRBJ2-3 and V is TRBV11-2, with D tentatively TRBD1 or TRBD2 (5 bases each). The DNA end favors TRBJ2-5, so the J call may be wrong. The sequence was collected from a woman aged 18-29 years with Graves disease. This sample comprised peripheral blood mononuclear cells (PBMCs), obtained at new diagnosis, from a patient treated with antithyroid drugs. CDR3: CASSLVGGSQYF. The CDR3 nucleotides are TGTGCCAGCAGCTTAGTTGGGGGATCCCAGTACTTC.